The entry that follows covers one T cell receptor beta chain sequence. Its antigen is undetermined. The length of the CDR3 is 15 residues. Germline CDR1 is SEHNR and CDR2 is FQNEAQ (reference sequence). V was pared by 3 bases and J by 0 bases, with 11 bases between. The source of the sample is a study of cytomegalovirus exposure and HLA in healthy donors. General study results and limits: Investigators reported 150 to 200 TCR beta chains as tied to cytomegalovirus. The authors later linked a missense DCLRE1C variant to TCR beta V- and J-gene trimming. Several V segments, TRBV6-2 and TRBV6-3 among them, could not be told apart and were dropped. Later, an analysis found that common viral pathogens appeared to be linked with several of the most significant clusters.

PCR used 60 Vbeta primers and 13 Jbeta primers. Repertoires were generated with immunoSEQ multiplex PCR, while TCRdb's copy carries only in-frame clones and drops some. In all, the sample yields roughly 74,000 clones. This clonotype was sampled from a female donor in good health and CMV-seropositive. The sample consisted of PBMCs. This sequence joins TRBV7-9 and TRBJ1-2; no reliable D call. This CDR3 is CASSLSGIPNYGYTF. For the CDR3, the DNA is TGTGCCAGCAGCTTGAGCGGGATACCTAACTATGGCTACACCTTC. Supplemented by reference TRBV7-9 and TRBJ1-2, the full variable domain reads DTGVSQNPRHKITKRGQNVTFRCDPISEHNRLYWYRQTLGQGPEFLTYFQNEAQLEKSRLLSDRFSAERPKGSFSTLEIQRTEQGDSAMYLCASSLSGIPNYGYTFGSGTRLTVV.